This T cell receptor (beta chain) derives from a study of cytomegalovirus exposure and HLA in healthy donors. This CDR3 region has 14 residues. From germline, CDR1 is MGHDK and CDR2 SYGVNS. V lost 8 bases and J lost 7; bases outside the gene matches: 10. PCR employed 60 Vbeta and 13 Jbeta primers. Produced via immunoSEQ multiplex PCR; TCRdb's table is partial and in-frame only. The table has roughly 220,000 clones, 70% seen once; the top ten hold approximately 2.5%. This sequence joins TRBV25-1 and TRBJ2-3; 9 bases map to TRBD2. The sequencing input was PBMCs. This sequence was found in a middle-aged man in good health and CMV-seropositive. The CDR3 reads CASGPAGGSNTQYF. The DNA for the CDR3 is TGTGCCAGCGGACCAGCGGGGGGCTCTAATACGCAGTATTTT.